The rows below give T cell receptor beta chains drawn from one sample of a study of post-analysis software for immune sequencing data. Using its own MiXCR run on the PCR reads, TCRdb lists one record per CDR3 protein. The sample includes about 800,000 distinct CDR3 sequences, roughly 27% of them seen just once. Sequencing was carried out using blood. Receptor source: a girl between 5 and 17 years old with multiple sclerosis. Both conserved end residues are part of each CDR3. D genes are given only for firm matches. Part of the rows lack a size; the others show once, few, many or a class for expanded clones.

J gene	V gene	D gene	clone size	CDR3 DNA	CDR3 protein
TRBJ2-4	TRBV4-1	.	.	TGCGCCAGCAGCCACCGGGTGGGGACCAAAAACATTCAGTACTTC	CASSHRVGTKNIQYF
TRBJ1-5	TRBV7-2	.	.	TGTGCCAGCAGCTTATCCATCCAACAGCCCCAGCATTTT	CASSLSIQQPQHF
TRBJ2-3	TRBV2	TRBD2	many	TGTGCCAGCAAGAGAGGGGGACTAGTTTCAACTGATACGCAGTATTTT	CASKRGGLVSTDTQYF
TRBJ1-5	TRBV2	.	.	TGTGCCAGCAGTGATACTTATAGCAATCAGCCCCAGCATTTT	CASSDTYSNQPQHF
TRBJ2-1	TRBV20-1	TRBD2	.	TGCAGTGCTAGACGAGCGGGAGAAGGCTATGAGCAGTTCTTC	CSARRAGEGYEQFF
TRBJ1-4	TRBV28	.	.	TGTGCCAGCAGTGACTCCAACGAGGGGCACGGTGAAAAACTGTTTTTT	CASSDSNEGHGEKLFF
TRBJ1-5	TRBV2	TRBD1	.	TGTGCCAGCAACACGGACAGGGACAATCAGCCCCAGCATTTT	CASNTDRDNQPQHF
TRBJ1-6	TRBV4-3	.	few	TGCGCCAGCAGCCACGCCTACAATTCACCCCTCCACTTT	CASSHAYNSPLHF
TRBJ2-7	TRBV29-1	.	few	TGCAGCGTTGAGTGGGGTGGTCTGTACTTC	CSVEWGGLYF
TRBJ2-5	TRBV2	TRBD2	.	TGTGCCAGCATTGGGACTAGCGGTGAGACCCAGTACTTC	CASIGTSGETQYF
TRBJ2-7	TRBV7-2	.	.	TGTGCCAGCACAATAGTGGGGGGCTACGAGCAGTACTTC	CASTIVGGYEQYF
TRBJ2-1	TRBV27	.	.	TGTGCCAGCAGTTTAGGGCAGAGTATAGGGGAGCAGTTCTTC	CASSLGQSIGEQFF
TRBJ2-3	TRBV5-1	TRBD2	.	TGCGCCAGCAGCTTGTTCGTTACTAGCGGGGGCACAGATACGCAGTATTTT	CASSLFVTSGGTDTQYF
TRBJ2-5	TRBV20-1	TRBD2	few	TGCAGTGCTGAAGCGAGTCGGACTAGCGGGAGGGGGACCCAGTACTTC	CSAEASRTSGRGTQYF
TRBJ1-4	TRBV27	.	.	TGTGCCAGCAGTCCCTTCGCGGGGCAAGGGACAACTAATGAAAAACTGTTTTTT	CASSPFAGQGTTNEKLFF
TRBJ2-2	TRBV6-5	TRBD2	few	TGTGCCAGCAGTTACGTAGCGGGAGTCACCGGGGAGCTGTTTTTT	CASSYVAGVTGELFF
TRBJ2-7	TRBV6-2/TRBV6-3	.	few	TGTGCCAGCACCAACCCTAAAGGCGAGCAGTACTTC	CASTNPKGEQYF
TRBJ2-5	TRBV6-5	.	.	TGTGCCAGCAGTTACAATGAGGGACGAGAGACCCAGTACTTC	CASSYNEGRETQYF
TRBJ2-7	TRBV9	TRBD2	.	TGTGCCAGCAGCGTAGAAGGGACTAGCGGGAGGTACGAGCAGTACTTC	CASSVEGTSGRYEQYF
TRBJ2-5	TRBV4-1	TRBD1	few	TGCGCCAGCCGCCCGGGACAGGGTATGAAAGAGACCCAGTACTTC	CASRPGQGMKETQYF
TRBJ1-5	TRBV6-5	TRBD1	few	TGTGCCAGCAGTCCAACAGGGGGAATGAGCAATCAGCCCCAGCATTTT	CASSPTGGMSNQPQHF
TRBJ1-4	TRBV15	TRBD1	.	TGTGCCACCAGCAGAGGGACAGGATCGAATGAAAAACTGTTTTTT	CATSRGTGSNEKLFF
TRBJ2-1	TRBV6-1	.	.	TGTGCCAGCTTGGGGAACTACAATGAGCAGTTCTTC	CASLGNYNEQFF
TRBJ2-3	TRBV7-2	.	few	TGTGCCAGCAGCTCCAGACCCCCAGATACGCAGTATTTT	CASSSRPPDTQYF
TRBJ2-7	TRBV18	.	.	TGTGCCAGCTCACCCACCCACCAAAGGGGTTACGAGCAGTACTTC	CASSPTHQRGYEQYF
TRBJ1-5	TRBV29-1	.	many	TGCAGCCACCTAACCCGGAAAGTTTTCACCCGCCCAGCTCAACATCAGCCCCAGCATTTT	CSHLTRKVFTRPAQHQPQHF
TRBJ2-2	TRBV4-2	.	.	TGTGCCAGCAGCCAAGTAAAAGGGAACGCGGAGCTGTTTTTT	CASSQVKGNAELFF
TRBJ2-7	TRBV28	TRBD2	few	TGTGCCAGCAGTTCCCCGAGGAGACGGGAGGAATACGAGCAGTACTTC	CASSSPRRREEYEQYF
TRBJ2-5	TRBV20-1	.	many	TGCAGTGCTAGAGGGGACCACCTGCAAGAGACCCAGTACTTC	CSARGDHLQETQYF
TRBJ2-1	TRBV28	.	.	TGTGCCAGCTGTCCCTGGTGGGGGCTGGGGAGCAATGAGCAGTTCTTC	CASCPWWGLGSNEQFF
TRBJ2-2	TRBV24-1	TRBD1	.	TGTGCCACCAGTACCGACAGGGATGGGAACACCGGGGAGCTGTTTTTT	CATSTDRDGNTGELFF